This T cell receptor beta chain came from a study of T cell responses to AZD1222 COVID-19 vaccine. As for the study in general: The analysis combined second doses at about 4 or about 12 weeks.

Remarks on this clone: Its antigen is unknown.

Findings and caveats of the study: In a largely white British group with more females than males, clonal diversity was possibly underestimated. Unmutated variant regions reportedly attract nearly half of all spike-specific TCRs.

The assay was immunoSEQ multiplex PCR, and TCRdb's table has in-frame clones only and misses some. The top ten clones hold over 0.7% of a sample with some 160,000 clones, approximately 93% of them seen once. This receptor was identified in an adult in good health. Sample: peripheral blood, taken on day 0 of AZD1222 vaccination.

In DNA form, the CDR3 reads TGTGCCAGCAGTTTTTCAATTCTTGGCAAGAGCCGGATGGGGCACACTGAAGCTTTCTTT. Translation gives CASSFSILGKSRMGHTEAFF. The genes are TRBV28 and TRBJ1-1; TRBD1 might be the D (5 bases). Deletions cut 3 bases from V and 3 bases from J, with 29 bases between. The CDR3 has 20 residues. Germline CDR1 is MDHEN and CDR2 is SYDVKM.